This T cell receptor beta chain stems from a study of control samples from healthy donors and cancer patients (dated by TCRdb to 2019 to 2021). The library relied on the immunoSEQ multiplex PCR assay. TCRdb retrieved this table from immuneACCESS and kept in-frame rearrangements only. Not all clones are present; in checked studies, unresolved V genes account for under half, and no reason is known for the remainder. The sample yields under 150,000 clones; nearly 95% were counted once. The ten largest clones capture more than 2% of the sample. On this clone: The antigen it binds to is not known. One base away there is no much larger clone; base qualities are not given.

From cysteine to phenylalanine, the CDR3 is 15 amino acids long. The entry retains the CDR3 DNA only, 45 bases that are in frame from base 1. CDR1 and CDR2, per the germline V gene (reference sequence), are LNHNV and YYDKDF. Cut back by 1 base and 5 bases, the V and J ends lie 11 bases apart. The clonotype was recovered from a man aged 30 to 39 in good health. Material: blood. The chain couples TRBV15 to TRBJ2-2, and TRBD2 may be the D gene, going by 5 matching bases. CDR3 loop: CATSRVYGETGELFF. The base sequence is TGTGCCACCAGCAGAGTTTATGGGGAGACCGGGGAGCTGTTTTTT.